This TCR beta chain was profiled in a study of blood T cell repertoires in COVID-19. Study-wide context: Acute and convalescent COVID-19 specimens originated in the United States, Italy and Spain. In each case, the material was cDNA or gDNA derived from T cells, B-cell-depleted T cells, or PBMCs.

The V end was cut by 4 bases, the J end by 0 bases, with 13 bases between. Germline CDR1 is LGHDT and CDR2 is YNNKEL (reference sequence). This CDR3 comprises 16 residues. Generated by immunoSEQ multiplex PCR, the TCRdb table keeps only in-frame clones and is missing some. The sample yields 16,000 or so clones, about 88% seen once. Material: peripheral blood. The V gene is TRBV3-1 (or the pseudogene TRBV3-2), the J gene TRBJ1-3; D is perhaps TRBD1 (5 bases). This sequence originates from an elderly man with acute or convalescent COVID-19. CDR3 sequence reads: CASSPGTGNSGNTIYF. The CDR3 DNA follows: TGTGCCAGCAGCCCGGGGACTGGAAACTCTGGAAACACCATATATTTT.